The sample holds many counts of the clone carrying this T cell receptor (beta chain). Its antigen is as yet unknown. The CDR3 runs to 15 residues. CDR1 and CDR2 (germline): SGHTA, FQGNSA. The ends were cut back, 0 bases at V and 6 bases at J, with 11 bases in the middle. The sample belongs to a study of T cells after yellow fever vaccination. Whole-study context: In the case of low-cell-number fractions, SMART-Seq v4 Ultra Low Input was used for preparation.

Broader study findings: Researchers cautioned that FACS-sorted repertoires could harbor abundant clonotypes contaminating from the bulk population.

A universal primer site and UMIs were added as TCR cDNA was made by 5'RACE template switching. MiXCR, run by TCRdb on the 5' RACE reads, gives a single entry per CDR3 protein. The table has about 69,000 distinct CDR3 sequences, around 6.2% seen once. The specimen comprised CD4+ T cells sorted from PBMCs, sampled approximately 16 days after the first yellow fever vaccination. The chain couples TRBV7-2 to TRBJ2-2; D not resolved. This receptor was taken from a man aged 18 to 30 who received the YFV17D yellow fever vaccine. The CDR3 DNA follows: TGTGCCAGCAGCTTAGCCCTAGATCTCGCCGGGGAGCTGTTTTTT. It is translated as CASSLALDLAGELFF.